This TCR beta chain was found in a study of shared clonotypes between healthy human individuals (dated by TCRdb to about 2020). Concerning the study at large: A couple of women and three men aged 18 to 49 years were included in the cohort. To estimate repertoire size and how much clonotypes are shared between individuals, the study performed deep sequencing of blood TCR repertoires from five healthy adults. To increase sequencing depth and limit assay-specific biases, different laboratories used diverse techniques to prepare libraries and sequence TCR repertoires. Leukapheresis yielded between about 0.85 and 9.5 billion PBMCs per donor.

Overall results and qualifications from the work: Sampling was restricted to blood, and TCR repertoires in tissue are likely to differ from TCR repertoires in blood. The small number of donors limited the genetic and exposure-history diversity represented. Based on pairwise subsampling, the degree of clonotype sharing among donors was expected to be affected by sequencing depth.

TCR CDR3 regions were amplified from genomic DNA by multiplex PCR using the deep immunoSEQ assay. Extracted genomic DNA from each cell subset was spread evenly across all wells of several immunoSEQ 96-well plates, with each plate serving as a replicate. Each replicate PCR for unsorted PBMC received approximately 0.3 ug genomic DNA, equal to about 30,000 T cell genomes. Ten immunoSEQ deep assay plates were used to sequence unsorted PBMC genomic DNA. Purified libraries were measured with a Qubit 3.0 fluorometer, size-checked on a Bioanalyzer 2100, and measured again with the KAPA Library Quantification kit. Every immunoSEQ 96-well plate was sequenced on a dedicated single-read 150-cycle Illumina NextSeq 550 flow cell. As for the authors' bioinformatics: The immunoSEQ output contained only junctional sequences without quality scores, so filtering could not match that applied to full-length reads. To assign V/J genes and CDR3, sequences were annotated against IMGT germline references using PyIR, a Python wrapper for IgBLAST v1.9. Reads with weak V/J assignments (E-value above 1e-6), missing CDR3, stop codons, out-of-frame junctions, or ambiguous translated residues were removed. V3J clonotypes were defined as sequences sharing an identical inferred V gene, J gene, and CDR3 amino acid sequence. The percentage overlap between two repertoires was calculated by dividing the number of shared unique clonotypes by the size of the smaller repertoire. Repertoire richness was assessed with RTK rarefaction, the Chao1 estimator, and Recon v2.1 estimates of unobserved clonotypes. Imported from immuneACCESS, the table was reduced by TCRdb to in-frame sequences with V and J called. These copies leave out some clones; in studies compared against another copy, an unresolved V gene accounts for under half, and the cause of the remainder is not known. For V, J and clone size, that table is used; D and trimming come from the DNA. Counted in this sample were about 490,000 clones; approximately 79% of them appeared once. The top ten clones comprise 10% to 15% of the sample.

Donors were healthy HIV-negative adults with no recently reported acute infections or vaccinations. Only Caucasian adults living in Nashville, Tennessee, USA were represented among the donors. For unsorted samples, some 90 million PBMCs were counted and genomic DNA was extracted with the QIAamp DNA Blood Mini kit. Blood was collected by leukapheresis, and PBMCs were isolated by Ficoll-Histopaque density gradient centrifugation and then cryopreserved in liquid nitrogen vapor phase. Points on this clone: The specificity of this receptor is unknown. Per-base quality was not reported, and no clone a single base away is much larger than it.

The TCR sequence derives from a woman aged 40 to 50 in good health. Some clones in this sample may be carry-over from other donors' samples. The sequencing sample was made of PBMCs.

The DNA reads as follows: TGCGCCAGCAGCTTGGAACAGCCTGAAAAACTGTTTTTT. Its product reads: CASSLEQPEKLFF. The chain is encoded by TRBV5-1 joined to TRBJ1-4, with the D gene uncertain. Between the V and J ends, shortened by 0 bases and 7 bases respectively, the junction contains 7 bases. The CDR3 runs 13 amino acids, cysteine and phenylalanine included. The only DNA kept is the CDR3, 39 bases in frame from the first base. CDR1 and CDR2 are drawn from the germline V gene: SGHRS, YFSETQ.